What follows is one T cell receptor beta chain and its context. Its target is not known. This entry comes from a study of CD8+ T cells in alopecia areata. Sequencing relied on a cDNA template that was reverse transcribed from extracted RNA. Assay: immunoSEQ multiplex PCR; the TCRdb copy retains only in-frame clones and omits some. The sample carries some 100,000 clones, roughly 47% recorded once. Study-level findings and limits: Many expanded lesional clones remained in scalp and blood on tofacitinib.

V dropped 2 bases and J dropped 5; count of bases not matched to a gene: 3. The CDR3 is made up of 14 amino acids. The germline CDR1 and CDR2 sequences are MGHRA and YSYEKL. Treatment specified: oral pan-JAK inhibitor, 5-10 mg twice daily. The sample consisted of CD8+ T cells sorted from blood, taken at week 24, from a patient treated with tofacitinib. The TCR sequence derives from a human donor with alopecia areata. The chain recombines TRBV4-1 with TRBJ2-1, with TRBD2 matching over 7 bases. The CDR3 DNA is TGCGCCAGCAGCCAACGGGACTACCACAATGAGCAGTTCTTC. Protein product: CASSQRDYHNEQFF.